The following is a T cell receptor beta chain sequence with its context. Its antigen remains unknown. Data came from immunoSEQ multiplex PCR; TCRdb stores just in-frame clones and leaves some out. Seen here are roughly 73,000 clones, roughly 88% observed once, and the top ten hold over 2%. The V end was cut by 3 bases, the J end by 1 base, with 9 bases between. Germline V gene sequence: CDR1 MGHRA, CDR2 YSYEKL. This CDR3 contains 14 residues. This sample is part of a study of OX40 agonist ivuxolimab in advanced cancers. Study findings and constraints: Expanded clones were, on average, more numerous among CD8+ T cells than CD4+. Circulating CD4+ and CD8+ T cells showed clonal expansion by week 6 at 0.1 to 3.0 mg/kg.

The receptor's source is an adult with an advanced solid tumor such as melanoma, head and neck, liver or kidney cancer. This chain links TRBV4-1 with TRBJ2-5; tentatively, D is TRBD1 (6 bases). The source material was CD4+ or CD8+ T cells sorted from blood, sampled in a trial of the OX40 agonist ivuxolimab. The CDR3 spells CASSHGQFQETQYF. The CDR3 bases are TGCGCCAGCAGCCACGGACAGTTCCAAGAGACCCAGTACTTC.